The clone carrying this T cell receptor (beta chain) was recorded a few times. The limits of the CDR3 on the DNA are not certain, so only TCRdb's listed CDR3 is given. This record belongs to a study of shared clonotypes between healthy human individuals. It was at deep level that the assay was run. The protocol was immunoSEQ multiplex PCR, while the TCRdb copy is restricted to in-frame clones and leaves out a portion. The sample shows over a million clones, about three quarters of them seen only once. Input material: memory CD4+ T cells sorted from blood. Stated subset: CD45RA-negative fraction. The receptor's source is a young man in good health.

This CDR3 is CASSFISVNTEAFF. This rearrangement joins TRBV7-9 to TRBJ1-1. The CDR3 extends over 14 residues, inclusive of both ends. The germline gives CDR1 SEHNR, CDR2 FQNEAQ (reference sequence).